Listed here are 2 T cell receptor beta chains from one sample, sequenced in a study of graft-versus-host responses after intestinal transplantation. Sequenced by immunoSEQ multiplex PCR; TCRdb stores in-frame clones only, minus some. The data show more than 65,000 clones, approximately 90% seen once. For these TCRs, the target antigens are not known. Source: unstimulated CD8+ T cells sorted from spleen or lymph node cells, taken before transplant. These receptors all stem from a human donor who was the organ donor for an intestinal transplant.

This chain links TRBV27 with TRBJ2-1; no definite D call. Germline V gives CDR1 MNHEY, CDR2 SMNVEV (reference sequence). V was clipped by 5 bases and J by 9 bases, with 11 bases between them. CDR3 size: 12 residues. CDR3 in amino acids: CASSLRSGEQFF. The CDR3, as DNA: TGTGCCAGCAGTCTCCGGTCTGGTGAGCAGTTCTTC.

V usage is TRBV7-9 and J usage is TRBJ2-7; D possibly corresponds to TRBD2 (6 bases). Germline CDR1 reads SEHNR; CDR2 reads FQNEAQ (reference sequence). The CDR3 extends over 15 amino acids. V lost 5 bases to trimming and J lost 3 bases, with 17 bases between them. In DNA, the CDR3 is TGTGCCAGCAGCGGAGAGGAGGGCGCCGTCTACGAGCAGTACTTC. Its protein product is CASSGEEGAVYEQYF.